The source of this TCR beta chain is a study of OX40 agonist ivuxolimab in advanced cancers. Study overall: Mean age roughly 65 years, range about 23 to 80; roughly 82% male.

Study-level points and caveats: Compared with others, partial responders at 0.1-3.0 mg/kg displayed clonal expansion among the lowest.

As to this clone: Its cognate antigen is unknown.

The table came from immunoSEQ multiplex PCR; TCRdb's copy has only in-frame clones and leaves some out. The table shows about 68,000 clones, with over 75% occurring only once. V dropped 4 bases and J dropped 8; count of bases not matched to a gene: 6. Germline CDR1 reads SEHNR; CDR2 reads FQNEAQ (reference sequence). This CDR3 comprises 14 residues. The sequences come from CD4+ or CD8+ T cells sorted from blood, collected in a trial of the OX40 agonist ivuxolimab. The receptor comes from an adult with an advanced solid tumor such as melanoma, head and neck, liver or kidney cancer. The chain has TRBV7-9 and TRBJ2-5; 11 nucleotides match TRBD1. CDR3 amino acids: CASSWGQGGGTQYF. CDR3 coding DNA: TGTGCCAGCAGCTGGGGACAGGGGGGCGGAACCCAGTACTTC. The full variable domain, completed using reference TRBV7-9 and TRBJ2-5, is DTGVSQNPRHKITKRGQNVTFRCDPISEHNRLYWYRQTLGQGPEFLTYFQNEAQLEKSRLLSDRFSAERPKGSFSTLEIQRTEQGDSAMYLCASSWGQGGGTQYFGPGTRLLVL.